The clone carrying this T cell receptor (beta chain) appeared a few times. The antigen is not known. The CDR3 runs to 18 residues. The germline V gene encodes CDR1 PRHDT and CDR2 FYEKMQ (reference sequence). Trimming at V came to 5 bases and at J to 0 bases, leaving 10 bases not matched to a gene. These data are taken from a study of cytomegalovirus exposure and HLA in healthy donors. Study at large: For the approximately 430 genotyped donors, 65% to 90% fell within the Caucasian-associated ancestry cluster.

Study-wide results and limits: With later analysis, a missense DCLRE1C variant became linked to TCR beta V- and J-gene trimming. Later analysis found that TCR beta chains associated with HLA were more clonally expanded than other, equally common chains. The sole available immune exposure information was CMV serostatus.

Primers: 60 Vbeta forward and 13 Jbeta reverse. Measured with immunoSEQ multiplex PCR; TCRdb has only the in-frame clones, and not every one. Of approximately 160,000 clones in the sample, roughly two thirds were seen once. The genes are TRBV13 and TRBJ2-6; 7 bases are a match to TRBD1. The source of this sequence is a young woman in good health and CMV-seropositive. The sample comprised PBMCs. In DNA form, the CDR3 reads TGTGCCAGCAGCGTGAGCGGACAGGCCATCTCTGGGGCCAACGTCCTGACTTTC. Translated: CASSVSGQAISGANVLTF.